This T cell receptor beta chain was observed in a study of neurological immune-mediated disorders. General study points: Neither clinical nor MRI features were found to be associated with the multiple sclerosis repertoire cluster.

The cDNA came from 5'RACE, which used 10-nucleotide random UMIs. MiXCR was run by TCRdb on the 5' RACE reads, yielding one entry per CDR3 protein. The sample lists tens of thousands of distinct CDR3 sequences, 3.5% to 5.5% seen once, with 5% to 6% in the top ten. There are many counts of this clonotype. Antigen unknown. This sample's time point: longitudinal time-point 3. The unsorted libraries were generated from a total of 2 million PBMCs, which had been stored in RNAlater at -80 C. Trimming removed 6 bases from V and 8 bases from J; junction bases left unmatched: 12. This CDR3 is built from 13 residues. Germline loops: CDR1 DFQATT, CDR2 SNEGSKA (reference sequence).

The TCR was taken from an older woman with multiple sclerosis. The chain links TRBV20-1 to TRBJ2-5; 7 bases agree with TRBD1. The sample taken for sequencing was PBMCs. The CDR3 protein is CSAKAGTGVTQYF. The CDR3 coding sequence is TGCAGTGCAAAGGCCGGCACAGGGGTTACCCAGTACTTC.